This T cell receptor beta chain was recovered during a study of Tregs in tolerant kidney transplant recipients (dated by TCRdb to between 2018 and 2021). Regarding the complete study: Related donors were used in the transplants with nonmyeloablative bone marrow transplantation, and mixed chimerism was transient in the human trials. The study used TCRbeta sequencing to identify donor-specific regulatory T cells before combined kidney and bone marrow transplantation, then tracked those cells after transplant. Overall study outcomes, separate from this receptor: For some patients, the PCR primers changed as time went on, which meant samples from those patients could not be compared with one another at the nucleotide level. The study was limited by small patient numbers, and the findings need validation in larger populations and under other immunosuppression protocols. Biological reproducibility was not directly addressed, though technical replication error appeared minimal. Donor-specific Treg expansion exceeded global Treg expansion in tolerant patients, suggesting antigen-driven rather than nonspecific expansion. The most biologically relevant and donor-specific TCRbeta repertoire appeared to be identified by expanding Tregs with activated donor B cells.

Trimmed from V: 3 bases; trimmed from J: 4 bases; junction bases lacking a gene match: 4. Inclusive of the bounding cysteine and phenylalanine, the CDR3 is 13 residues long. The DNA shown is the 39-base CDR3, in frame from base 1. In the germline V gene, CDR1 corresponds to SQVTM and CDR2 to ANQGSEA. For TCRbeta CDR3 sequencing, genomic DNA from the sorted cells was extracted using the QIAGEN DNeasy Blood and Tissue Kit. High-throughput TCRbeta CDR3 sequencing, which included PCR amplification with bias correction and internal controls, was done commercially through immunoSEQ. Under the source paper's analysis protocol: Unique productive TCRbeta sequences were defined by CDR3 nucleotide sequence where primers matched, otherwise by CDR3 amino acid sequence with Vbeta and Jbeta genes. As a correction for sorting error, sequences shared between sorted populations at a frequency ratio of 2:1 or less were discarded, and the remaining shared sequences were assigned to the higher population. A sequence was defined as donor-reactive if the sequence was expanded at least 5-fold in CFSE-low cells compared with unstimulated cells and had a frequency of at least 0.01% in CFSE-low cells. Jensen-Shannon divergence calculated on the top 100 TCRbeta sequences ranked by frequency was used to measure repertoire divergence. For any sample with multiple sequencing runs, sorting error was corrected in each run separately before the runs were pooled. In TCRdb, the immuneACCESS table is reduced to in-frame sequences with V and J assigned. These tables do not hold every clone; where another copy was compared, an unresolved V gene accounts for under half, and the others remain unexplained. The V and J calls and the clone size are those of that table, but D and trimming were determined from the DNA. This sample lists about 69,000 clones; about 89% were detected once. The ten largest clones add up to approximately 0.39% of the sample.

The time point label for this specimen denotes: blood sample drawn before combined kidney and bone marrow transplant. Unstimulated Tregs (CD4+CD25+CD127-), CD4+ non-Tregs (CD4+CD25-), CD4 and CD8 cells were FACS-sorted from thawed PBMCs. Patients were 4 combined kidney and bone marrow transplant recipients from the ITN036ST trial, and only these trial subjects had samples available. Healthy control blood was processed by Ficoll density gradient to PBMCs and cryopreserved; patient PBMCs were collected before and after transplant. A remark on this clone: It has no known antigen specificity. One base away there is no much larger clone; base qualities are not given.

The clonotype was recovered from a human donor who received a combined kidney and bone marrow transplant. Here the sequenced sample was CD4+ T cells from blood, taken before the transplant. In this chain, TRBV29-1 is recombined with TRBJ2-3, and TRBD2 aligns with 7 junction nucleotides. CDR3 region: CSVEAGEADTQYF. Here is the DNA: TGCAGCGTTGAGGCGGGAGAAGCAGATACGCAGTATTTT.